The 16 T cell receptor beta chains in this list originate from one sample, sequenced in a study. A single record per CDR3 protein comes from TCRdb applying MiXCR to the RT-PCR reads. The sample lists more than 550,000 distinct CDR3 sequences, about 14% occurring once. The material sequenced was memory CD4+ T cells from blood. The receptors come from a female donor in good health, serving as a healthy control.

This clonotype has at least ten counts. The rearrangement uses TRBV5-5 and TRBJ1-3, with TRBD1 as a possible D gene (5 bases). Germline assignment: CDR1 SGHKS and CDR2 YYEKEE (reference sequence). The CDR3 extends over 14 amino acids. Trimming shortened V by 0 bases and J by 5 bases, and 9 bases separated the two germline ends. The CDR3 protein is CASSLDQGRNTIYF. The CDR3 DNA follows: TGTGCCAGCAGCTTGGATCAGGGACGAAACACCATATATTTT.

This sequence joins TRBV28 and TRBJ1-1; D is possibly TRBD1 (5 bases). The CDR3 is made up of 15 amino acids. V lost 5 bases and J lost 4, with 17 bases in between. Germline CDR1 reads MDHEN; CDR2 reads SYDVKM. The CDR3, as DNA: TGTGCCAGCAGTCCGGGGGGAGGGGAGAGCACTGAAGCTTTCTTT. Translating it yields CASSPGGGESTEAFF.

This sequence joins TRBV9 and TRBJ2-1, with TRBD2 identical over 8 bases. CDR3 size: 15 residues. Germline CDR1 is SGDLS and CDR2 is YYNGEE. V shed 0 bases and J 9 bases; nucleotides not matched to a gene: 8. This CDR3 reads CASSVAVTSVAEQFF. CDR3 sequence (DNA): TGTGCCAGCAGCGTAGCGGTGACTAGCGTGGCTGAGCAGTTCTTC. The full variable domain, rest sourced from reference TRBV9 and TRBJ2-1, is DSGVTQTPKHLITATGQRVTLRCSPRSGDLSVYWYQQSLDQGLQFLIQYYNGEERAKGNILERFSAQQFPDLHSELNLSSLELGDSALYFCASSVAVTSVAEQFFGPGTRLTVL.

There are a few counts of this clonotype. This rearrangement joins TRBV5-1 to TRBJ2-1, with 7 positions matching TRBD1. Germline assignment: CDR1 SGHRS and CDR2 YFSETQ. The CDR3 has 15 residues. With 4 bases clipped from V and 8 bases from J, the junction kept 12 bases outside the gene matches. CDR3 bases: TGCGCCAGCAGCCCACTGACAGGGAGCTCGGATGAGCAGTTCTTC. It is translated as CASSPLTGSSDEQFF. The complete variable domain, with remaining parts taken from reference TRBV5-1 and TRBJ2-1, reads KAGVTQTPRYLIKTRGQQVTLSCSPISGHRSVSWYQQTPGQGLQFLFEYFSETQRNKGNFPGRFSGRQFSNSRSEMNVSTLELGDSALYLCASSPLTGSSDEQFFGPGTRLTVL.

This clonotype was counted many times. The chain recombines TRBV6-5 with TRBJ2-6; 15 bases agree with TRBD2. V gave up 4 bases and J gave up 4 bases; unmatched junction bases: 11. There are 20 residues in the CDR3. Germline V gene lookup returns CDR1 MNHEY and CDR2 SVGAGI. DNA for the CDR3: TGTGCCAGCAGTTCACCTTACGGACTAGCGGGAGGGCAAGGGGCCAACGTCCTGACTTTC. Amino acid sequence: CASSSPYGLAGGQGANVLTF.

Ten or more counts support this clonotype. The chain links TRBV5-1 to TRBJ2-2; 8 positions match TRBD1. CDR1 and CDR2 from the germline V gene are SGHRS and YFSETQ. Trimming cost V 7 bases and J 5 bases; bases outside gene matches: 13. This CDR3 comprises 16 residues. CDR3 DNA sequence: TGCGCCAGCGGCTCGACAGGGGTGCTGAGGACCGGGGAGCTGTTTTTT. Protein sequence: CASGSTGVLRTGELFF.

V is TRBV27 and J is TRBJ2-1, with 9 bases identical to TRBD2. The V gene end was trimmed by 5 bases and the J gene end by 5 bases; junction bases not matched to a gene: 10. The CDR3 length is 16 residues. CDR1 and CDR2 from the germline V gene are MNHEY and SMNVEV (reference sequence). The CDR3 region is CASSRPIAGADNEQFF. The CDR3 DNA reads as TGTGCCAGCAGTCGACCCATAGCGGGAGCGGACAATGAGCAGTTCTTC.

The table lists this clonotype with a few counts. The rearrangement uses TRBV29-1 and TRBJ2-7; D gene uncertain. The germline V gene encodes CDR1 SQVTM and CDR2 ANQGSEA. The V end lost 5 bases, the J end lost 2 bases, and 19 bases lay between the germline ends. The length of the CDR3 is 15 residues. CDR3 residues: CSVRTQDPVAYEQYF. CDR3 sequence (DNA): TGCAGCGTTAGAACCCAGGACCCCGTGGCCTACGAGCAGTACTTC.

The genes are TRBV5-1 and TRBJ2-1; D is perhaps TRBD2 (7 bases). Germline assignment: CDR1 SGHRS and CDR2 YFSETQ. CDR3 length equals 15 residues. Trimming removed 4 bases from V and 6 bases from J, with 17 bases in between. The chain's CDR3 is CASSEGGQATNEQFF. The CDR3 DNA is TGCGCCAGCAGCGAGGGGGGGCAGGCAACCAATGAGCAGTTCTTC.

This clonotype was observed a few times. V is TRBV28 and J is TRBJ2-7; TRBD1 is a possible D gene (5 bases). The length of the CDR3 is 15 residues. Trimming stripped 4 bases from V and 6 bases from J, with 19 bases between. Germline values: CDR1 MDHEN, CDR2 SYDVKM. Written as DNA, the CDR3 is TGTGCCAGCAGTTCCCCTGGGTTTCAGGGATCCGAGCAGTACTTC. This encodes CASSSPGFQGSEQYF.

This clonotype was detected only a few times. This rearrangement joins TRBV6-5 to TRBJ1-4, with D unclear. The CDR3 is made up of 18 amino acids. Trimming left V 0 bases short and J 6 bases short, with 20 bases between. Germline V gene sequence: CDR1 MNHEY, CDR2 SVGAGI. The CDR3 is CASSYSINRGISDEKLFF. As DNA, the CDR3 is TGTGCCAGCAGTTACTCAATTAATCGCGGGATTTCCGATGAAAAACTGTTTTTT.

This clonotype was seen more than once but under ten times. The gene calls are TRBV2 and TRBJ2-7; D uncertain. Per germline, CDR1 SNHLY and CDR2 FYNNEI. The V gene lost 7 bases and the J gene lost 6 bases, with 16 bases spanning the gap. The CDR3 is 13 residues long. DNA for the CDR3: TGTGCCAGCACAGCCCTACCCCGCGGCGAGCAGTACTTC. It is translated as CASTALPRGEQYF.

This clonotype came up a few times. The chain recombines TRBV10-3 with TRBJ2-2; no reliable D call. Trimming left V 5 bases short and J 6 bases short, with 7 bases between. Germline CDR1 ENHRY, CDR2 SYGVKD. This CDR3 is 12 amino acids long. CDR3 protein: CAISPLPGELFF. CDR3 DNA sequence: TGTGCCATCAGTCCTCTCCCCGGGGAGCTGTTTTTT.

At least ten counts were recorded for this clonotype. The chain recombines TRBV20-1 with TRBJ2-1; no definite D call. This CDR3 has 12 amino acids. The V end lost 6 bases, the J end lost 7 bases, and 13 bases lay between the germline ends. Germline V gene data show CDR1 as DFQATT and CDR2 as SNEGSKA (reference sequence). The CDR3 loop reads CSADDQKNEQFF. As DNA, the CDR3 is TGCAGTGCGGACGATCAGAAAAATGAGCAGTTCTTC.

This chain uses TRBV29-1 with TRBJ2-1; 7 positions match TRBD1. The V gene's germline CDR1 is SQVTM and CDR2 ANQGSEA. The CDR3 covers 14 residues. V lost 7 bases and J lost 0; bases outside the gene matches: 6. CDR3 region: CSGMGQSSYNEQFF. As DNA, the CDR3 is TGCAGCGGGATGGGACAGAGCTCCTACAATGAGCAGTTCTTC.

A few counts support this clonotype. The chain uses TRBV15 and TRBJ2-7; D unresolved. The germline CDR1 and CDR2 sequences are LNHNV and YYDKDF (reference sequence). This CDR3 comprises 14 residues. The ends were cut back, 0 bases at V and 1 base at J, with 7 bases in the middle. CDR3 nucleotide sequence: TGTGCCACCAGCAGAGACAGCCTTTCCTACGAGCAGTACTTC. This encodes CATSRDSLSYEQYF.